This is a list of T cell receptor beta chains from one sample in a study of Graves' ophthalmopathy and Graves' hyperthyroidism. TCRdb reprocessed the multiplex PCR reads via MiXCR and lists one record per CDR3 protein. The table records around 520,000 distinct CDR3 sequences, approximately 37% of them present only once. Sequencing was done on a sample of peripheral blood or thyroid tissue (not recorded which). These receptors came from an adult man with Graves' hyperthyroidism. Each CDR3 is given with its conserved first and last residue. The order of the fields is V gene, clone size, J gene, D gene, CDR3 DNA, CDR3 protein. D genes are given only for firm matches. Not all rows give a size; the values are once, few, many and, for expanded clones, a class.

>TRBV28|.|TRBJ2-7|.
TGTGCCAGCAGTTTATGGGGCAGGGGAAGTTACGAGCAGTACTTC
CASSLWGRGSYEQYF
>TRBV11-2|.|TRBJ2-5|.
TGTGCCAGCAGCATGAGGCAGGGCACGCAAGAGACCCAGTACTTC
CASSMRQGTQETQYF
>TRBV9|.|TRBJ2-1|TRBD2
TGTGCCAGCAGCTCCCTAGCGGGAGCGTCCAATGAGCAGTTCTTC
CASSSLAGASNEQFF
>TRBV20-1|few|TRBJ1-5|TRBD1
TGCAGTGCTAGAGACCCCGGGACAGCCAGCAATCAGCCCCAGCATTTT
CSARDPGTASNQPQHF
>TRBV5-4|many|TRBJ1-6|.
TGTGCCAGCAGCTTGGATGCAGGGACTAAGGGATCACCCCTCCACTTT
CASSLDAGTKGSPLHF
>TRBV29-1|.|TRBJ2-5|.
TGCAGCGTTGTGTGGCGGGGCGAAGAGACCCAGTACTTC
CSVVWRGEETQYF
>TRBV7-2|.|TRBJ1-5|.
TGTGTCAGCAGCCCAGGATTAAGGGATCAGCCCCAGCATTTT
CVSSPGLRDQPQHF
>TRBV6-1|few|TRBJ1-1|.
TGTGCCAGCAGTTTATGGACAGCCTTAGACACTGAAGCTTTCTTT
CASSLWTALDTEAFF
>TRBV5-1|.|TRBJ1-2|TRBD1
TGCGCCAGCAGCTTGGGAGACAGGGGGAATGGCTACGCCTTC
CASSLGDRGNGYAF
>TRBV10-3|.|TRBJ2-7|.
TGTGCCATCAGTGTTAACCTGGAGCAGTACTTC
CAISVNLEQYF
>TRBV7-2|.|TRBJ2-2|TRBD1
TGTGCCAGCAGCTTAGCCACAGGGGGCGGGTACACCGGGGAGCTGTTTTTT
CASSLATGGGYTGELFF
>TRBV7-2|.|TRBJ2-7|TRBD2
TGTGCCAGCAGAGTCGGGGGGTTGGATGAGCAGTACTTC
CASRVGGLDEQYF
>TRBV3-1|few|TRBJ2-5|.
TGTGCCAGCGCCAGAATCGGAGGGGAGACCCAGTACTTC
CASARIGGETQYF
>TRBV7-2|many|TRBJ1-6|.
TGTGCCAGCAGCCAGCGGAGATTAAACTCACCCCTCCACTTT
CASSQRRLNSPLHF
>TRBV29-1|.|TRBJ2-1|TRBD2
TGCAGCGTTGTCACGTCAGCGGGAGGCAGGTACAATGAGCAGTTCTTC
CSVVTSAGGRYNEQFF
>TRBV7-4|.|TRBJ1-1|.
TGTGCCAGCAGCCCGGGGGCAGAGAATGAAGCTTTCTTT
CASSPGAENEAFF
>TRBV20-1|.|TRBJ2-2|.
TGCAGTGCTAGAGATCGGCAGGGGGAGCTGTTTTTT
CSARDRQGELFF
>TRBV10-3|many|TRBJ1-5|.
TGTGCCATCAGTGAGCACCCGAATCAGCCCCAGCATTTT
CAISEHPNQPQHF
>TRBV7-9|few|TRBJ2-7|.
TGTGCCAGCAGCTTAGGCTCAGGGGTAAACTACGAGCAGTACTTC
CASSLGSGVNYEQYF
>TRBV12-3/TRBV12-4|few|TRBJ2-1|.
TGTGCCAGCAGTACTGGACTGGACCTATACAATGAGCAGTTCTTC
CASSTGLDLYNEQFF
>TRBV7-9|few|TRBJ1-5|.
TGTGCCAGCAGCCCGTCGGGGGGTATGGGCAATCAGCCCCAGCATTTT
CASSPSGGMGNQPQHF
>TRBV9|.|TRBJ2-3|.
TGTGCCAGCAGCCCAGGTGGCGTACGGACAGATACGCAGTATTTT
CASSPGGVRTDTQYF
>TRBV6-1|many|TRBJ2-7|TRBD2
TGTGCCAGCAGTGAAGCAAGACTAGCGGGAGTCGGAGAGCAGTACTTC
CASSEARLAGVGEQYF
>TRBV20-1|.|TRBJ1-2|.
TGCAGTGCTAGAGCCGAAGGGGGCTATGGCTACACCTTC
CSARAEGGYGYTF
>TRBV7-9|.|TRBJ2-3|.
TGTGCCAGCAGCTTAGCAGCGGCAGATACGCAGTATTTT
CASSLAAADTQYF
>TRBV5-4|once|TRBJ2-3|.
TGTGCCAGCAGCTTAGGGGGTTTTAGAGCAGATACGCAGTATTTT
CASSLGGFRADTQYF
>TRBV28|.|TRBJ1-2|TRBD1
TGTGCCAGCAGTATATCCGGGACAGTATATGGCTACACCTTC
CASSISGTVYGYTF
>TRBV5-8|many|TRBJ2-7|TRBD2
TGTGCCAGCAGCTTGGGGCTAGCGGATACCCACGAGCAGTACTTC
CASSLGLADTHEQYF
>TRBV19|many|TRBJ1-4|TRBD1
TGTGCCAGTAGGAAGACAGGGGATTATGAAAAACTGTTTTTT
CASRKTGDYEKLFF
>TRBV15|.|TRBJ1-1|.
TGTGCCACCAGCAGGGAATGGACCGATAAAAACACTGAAGCTTTCTTT
CATSREWTDKNTEAFF
>TRBV28|many|TRBJ1-2|.
TGTGCCAGCAGTTTACCATTTGGATTCGGGGACTATGGCTACACCTTC
CASSLPFGFGDYGYTF
>TRBV7-9|few|TRBJ2-1|.
TGTGCCAGCAGCTCGGGTGGGGGTGAGCAGTTCTTC
CASSSGGGEQFF
>TRBV29-1|.|TRBJ1-5|TRBD1
TGCAGCGTTGCTTGGACAGGGCGTCAGCCCCAGCATTTT
CSVAWTGRQPQHF
>TRBV7-3|many|TRBJ2-2|.
TGTGCCAGCAGCTCCGATGCCGGGGAGCTGTTTTTT
CASSSDAGELFF
>TRBV14|many|TRBJ2-7|.
TGTGCCAGCAGCCAAGATGCGACAGGCCCCTACGAGCAGTACTTC
CASSQDATGPYEQYF
>TRBV24-1|many|TRBJ1-3|TRBD1
TGTGCCACCAGTGATTCCAGGGGGGCCTCTGGAAACACCATATATTTT
CATSDSRGASGNTIYF
>TRBV7-8|many|TRBJ1-3|.
TGTGCCAGCAGCTTAGATGGCAACACCATATATTTT
CASSLDGNTIYF
>TRBV11-2|many|TRBJ1-4|.
TGTGCCAGCAGCACTACGCAAAAACTGTTTTTT
CASSTTQKLFF
>TRBV19|few|TRBJ1-2|.
TGTGCCAGTAGTATTGGAGACAGAGCTAACTATGGCTACACCTTC
CASSIGDRANYGYTF
>TRBV20-1|.|TRBJ2-2|TRBD2
TGCAGTGCTCGGTCGGTAGCGGGAGGGCCCTATGAGCAGTTTTTT
CSARSVAGGPYEQFF
>TRBV7-9|.|TRBJ2-6|.
TGTGCCAGCAGAAGGGGCACAGGGTCAGGCGTCCTGACTTTC
CASRRGTGSGVLTF
>TRBV28|.|TRBJ2-7|.
TGTGCCAGCAGCACGGACGGAGGCTACGAGCAGTACTTC
CASSTDGGYEQYF
>TRBV4-1|few|TRBJ1-1|.
TGCGCCAGCAGCCAAGATTTCGCCAGTTTGAACACTGAAGCTTTCTTT
CASSQDFASLNTEAFF